The rows below give T cell receptor beta chains drawn from one sample of a study of T cell repertoires and HLA-DP antigens. Assay used: immunoSEQ multiplex PCR; TCRdb lists only in-frame clones, some missing. The sample has 90,000 to 130,000 clones; roughly 92% are singletons. Their specific antigens are unknown. The sequencing input was CD4+ T cells from PBMCs. Receptors originate from a woman between 18 and 29 years old in good health and CMV-seronegative. The CDR3 runs from the conserved cysteine through the conserved F or W. A D gene is named only where the DNA matches it firmly. Size tells how often a clone was seen (once, few, many) or the class of an expanded clone, and some rows leave it out.

size	V	J	D	CDR3	DNA
-	TRBV2	TRBJ2-1	-	CASSPGPIFGFF	TGTGCCAGCAGTCCGGGACCCATATTCGGGTTCTTC
-	TRBV7-2	TRBJ1-3	-	CASSLRSGNTIYF	TGTGCCAGCAGCTTACGTTCTGGAAACACCATATATTTT
-	TRBV5-1	TRBJ2-3	-	CASSPPWAGTDTQYF	TGCGCCAGCAGCCCCCCGTGGGCTGGCACAGATACGCAGTATTTT
-	TRBV29-1	TRBJ2-7	TRBD2	CSVGSSGRDEQYF	TGCAGCGTTGGATCTAGCGGGAGAGACGAGCAGTACTTC
-	TRBV27	TRBJ2-7	TRBD1	CASSLYRGSAYEQYF	TGTGCCAGCAGTTTATACAGGGGGAGCGCGTACGAGCAGTACTTC
-	TRBV4-1	TRBJ2-3	-	CASSQPDTLDTQYF	TGCGCCAGCAGCCAACCGGATACGCTAGATACGCAGTATTTT
-	TRBV7-6	TRBJ2-6	TRBD1	CASSLARDRMTGANVLTF	TGTGCCAGCAGCTTAGCCCGGGACAGGATGACTGGGGCCAACGTCCTGACTTTC
-	TRBV5-8	TRBJ1-3	TRBD1	CASSRGTGTGNTIYF	TGTGCCAGCAGCCGCGGGACAGGGACTGGAAACACCATATATTTT
-	TRBV7-7	TRBJ1-1	-	CASARARGAEAFF	TGTGCTAGCGCCCGGGCGAGGGGGGCTGAAGCTTTCTTT
-	TRBV5-1	TRBJ2-3	-	CASSLAASTDTQYF	TGCGCCAGCAGCTTGGCGGCTAGCACAGATACGCAGTATTTT
-	TRBV28	TRBJ2-3	TRBD1	CASSFLGTGRTDTQYF	TGTGCCAGCAGTTTTTTGGGGACAGGGCGCACAGATACGCAGTATTTT
once	TRBV6-5	TRBJ1-5	-	CASSYVSGNQPQHF	TGTGCCAGCAGTTATGTGAGTGGCAATCAGCCCCAGCATTTT
once	TRBV28	TRBJ2-6	TRBD2	CASSLPLGRGGHVLTF	TGTGCCAGCAGTTTACCCCTTGGGAGGGGAGGCCACGTCCTGACTTTC
-	TRBV27	TRBJ2-7	-	CASSFSRGRTGEYSVEYEQYF	TGTGCCAGCAGTTTTTCCCGCGGGAGGACAGGGGAGTATTCGGTCGAGTACGAGCAGTACTTC
once	TRBV28	TRBJ1-1	-	CASSRGGGRGTEAFF	TGTGCCAGCTCAAGGGGCGGGGGAAGGGGTACTGAAGCTTTCTTT
once	TRBV7-3	TRBJ1-2	-	CASSLRGPGDYGYTF	TGTGCCAGCAGCTTAAGGGGCCCGGGGGACTATGGCTACACCTTC
-	TRBV7-8	TRBJ2-7	TRBD2	CASSRGTSGRYEQYF	TGTGCCAGCAGCAGAGGGACTAGCGGGAGGTACGAGCAGTACTTC
-	TRBV5-1	TRBJ2-3	-	CASSLAGVSTDTQYF	TGCGCCAGCAGCTTGGCCGGGGTTAGCACAGATACGCAGTATTTT
-	TRBV19	TRBJ1-2	-	CASSQLGAGKAYGYTF	TGTGCCAGTAGTCAACTAGGAGCAGGAAAGGCCTATGGCTACACCTTC
few	TRBV11-3	TRBJ2-1	-	CASSFGPNNEQFF	TGTGCCAGCAGCTTTGGCCCCAACAATGAGCAGTTCTTC
-	TRBV14	TRBJ1-3	TRBD1	CASSPQGHRNNFSGNTIYF	TGTGCCAGCAGCCCACAGGGGCACCGGAACAACTTCTCTGGAAACACCATATATTTT
-	TRBV7-3	TRBJ2-2	-	CASSLTHWGTGELFF	TGTGCCAGCAGCTTAACGCATTGGGGGACCGGGGAGCTGTTTTTT
-	TRBV5-8	TRBJ1-5	-	CASSPRNQPQHF	TGTGCCAGCAGCCCGAGAAATCAGCCCCAGCATTTT